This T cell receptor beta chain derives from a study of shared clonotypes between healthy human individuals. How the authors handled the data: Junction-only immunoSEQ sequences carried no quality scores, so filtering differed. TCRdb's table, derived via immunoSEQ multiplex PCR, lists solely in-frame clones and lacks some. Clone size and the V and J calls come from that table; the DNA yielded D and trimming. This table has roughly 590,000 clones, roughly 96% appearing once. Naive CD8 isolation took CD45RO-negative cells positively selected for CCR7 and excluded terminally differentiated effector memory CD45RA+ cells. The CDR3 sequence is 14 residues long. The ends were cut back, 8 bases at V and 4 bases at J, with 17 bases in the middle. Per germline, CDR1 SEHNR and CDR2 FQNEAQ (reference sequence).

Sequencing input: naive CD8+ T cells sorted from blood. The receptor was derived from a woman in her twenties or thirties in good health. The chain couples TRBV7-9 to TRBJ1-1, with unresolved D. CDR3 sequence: CASPLWEASTEAFF. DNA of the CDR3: TGTGCCAGCCCCCTCTGGGAGGCGTCCACTGAAGCTTTCTTT.